This TCR beta chain was obtained from a study of tumor-infiltrating lymphocytes in primary liver carcinoma. Study at large: Ages ranged from 30 to 69, with HCC or mixed HCC-cholangiocarcinoma. Regarding the study as a whole: Significantly larger top-250-clone fractions were found in tumors than in blood (p = 0.039). For tumor-adjacent and tumor-blood pairs, overlap was less than that seen for tumor region pairs.

Synthesis of TCR beta cDNA was carried out from 500 ng total RNA with a constant-region primer. The TCR beta library was amplified through three nested multiplex PCR rounds in a modified ARM-PCR procedure. Investigators reported that the first two PCR rounds, at roughly 10 cycles each, used TRBV1-TRBV30 forward primers with a C-beta reverse primer. TCRdb passed the multiplex PCR reads through MiXCR, listing each CDR3 protein once. The repertoire holds over 95,000 distinct CDR3 sequences, with over 55% as singletons. Each 20-30 mg portion of unsorted bulk tissue served as the source for co-extraction of RNA and DNA. As for this clonotype: Antigen specificity is unknown.

CDR1 and CDR2 from the germline V gene are SEHNR and FQNEAQ (reference sequence). This CDR3 is built from 15 residues. Trimming pared 5 bases from V and 3 bases from J, leaving 15 bases between. The sample consisted of liver tumor tissue from sampling region 5. The subset was: tumor region T5, tumor centre. This chain joins TRBV7-9 and TRBJ2-3, with a weak D call TRBD1 (6 bases). The origin of this receptor is a woman aged 55-70 years with primary liver carcinoma and hepatitis B virus infection. CDR3 nucleotide sequence: TGTGCCAGCAGCCCAACAGGGAGTAGGACAGATACGCAGTATTTT. This codes for CASSPTGSRTDTQYF.